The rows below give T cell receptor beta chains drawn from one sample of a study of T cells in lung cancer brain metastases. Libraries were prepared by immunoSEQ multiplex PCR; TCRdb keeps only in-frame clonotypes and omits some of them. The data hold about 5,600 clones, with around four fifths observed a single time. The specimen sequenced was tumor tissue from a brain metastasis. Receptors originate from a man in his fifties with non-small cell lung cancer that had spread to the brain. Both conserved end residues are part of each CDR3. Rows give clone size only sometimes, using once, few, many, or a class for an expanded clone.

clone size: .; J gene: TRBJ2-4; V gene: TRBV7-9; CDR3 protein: CASSSTGGGAKNIQYF
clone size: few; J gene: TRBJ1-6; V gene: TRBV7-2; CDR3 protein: CASSLMTGGYPGYNSPLHF
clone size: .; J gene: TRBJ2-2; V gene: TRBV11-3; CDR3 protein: CASSSYAGELFF
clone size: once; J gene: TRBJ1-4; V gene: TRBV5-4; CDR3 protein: CASSVGQDNEKLFF
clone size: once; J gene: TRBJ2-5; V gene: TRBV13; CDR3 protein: CASSLGYQETQYF
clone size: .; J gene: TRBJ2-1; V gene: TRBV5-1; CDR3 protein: CASSPGTSVYNEQFF
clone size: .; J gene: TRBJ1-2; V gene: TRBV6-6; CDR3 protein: CASSSGDYGYTF
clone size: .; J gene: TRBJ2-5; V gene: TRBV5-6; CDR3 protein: CASSDTGGQETQYF
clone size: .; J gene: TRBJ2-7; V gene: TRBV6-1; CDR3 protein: CASSAFLEGMKGF
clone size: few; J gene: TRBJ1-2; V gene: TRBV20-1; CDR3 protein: CSAGPVAGLFF
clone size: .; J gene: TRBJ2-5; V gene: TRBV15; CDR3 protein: CATSREEGETQYF
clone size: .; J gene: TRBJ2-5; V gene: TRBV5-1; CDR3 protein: CASSLEETQYF
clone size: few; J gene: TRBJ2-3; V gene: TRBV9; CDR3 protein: CASSVGTRTRWGKDTQYF
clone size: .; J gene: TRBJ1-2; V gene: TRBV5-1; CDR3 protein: CASSLEGAYGYTF
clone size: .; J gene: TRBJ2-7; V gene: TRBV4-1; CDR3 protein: CASSQNPGQNYEQYF
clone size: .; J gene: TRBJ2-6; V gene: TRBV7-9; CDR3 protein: CASRPSGLGANVLTF
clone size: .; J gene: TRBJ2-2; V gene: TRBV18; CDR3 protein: CASSRRTGGDTGELFF
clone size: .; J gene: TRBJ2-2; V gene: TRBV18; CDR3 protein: CASSPTGQGGTGELFF
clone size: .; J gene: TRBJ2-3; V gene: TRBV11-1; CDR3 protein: CASSFLGVTDTQYF
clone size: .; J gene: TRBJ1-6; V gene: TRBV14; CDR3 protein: CASSQEIHRLLHF
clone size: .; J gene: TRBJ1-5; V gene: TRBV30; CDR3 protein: CAWSYSQNQPQHF
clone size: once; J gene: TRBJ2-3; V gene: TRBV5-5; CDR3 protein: CASSPRDSTPDTQYF
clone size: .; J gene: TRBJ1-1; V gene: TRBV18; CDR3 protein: CASSPGVGNTKAFF
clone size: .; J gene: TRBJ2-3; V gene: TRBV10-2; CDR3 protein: CASSGQGRLTDTQYF
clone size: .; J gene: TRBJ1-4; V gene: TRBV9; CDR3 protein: CASSVGRQATNEKLFF
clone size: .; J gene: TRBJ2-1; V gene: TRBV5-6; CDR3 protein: CASSFIGSSYEQFF
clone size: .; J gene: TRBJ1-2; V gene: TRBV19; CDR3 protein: CASSGQNGYTF
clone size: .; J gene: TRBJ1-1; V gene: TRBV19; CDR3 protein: CASRTHGGGQLNTEAFF
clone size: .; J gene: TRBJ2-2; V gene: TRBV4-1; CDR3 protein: CASSQAMTVHYIGELFF
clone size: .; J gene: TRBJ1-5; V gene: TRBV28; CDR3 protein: CASWALNQPQHF
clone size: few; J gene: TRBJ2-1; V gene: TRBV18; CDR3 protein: CASSLGVSSSYNEQFF
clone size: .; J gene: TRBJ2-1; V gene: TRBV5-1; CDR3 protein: CASSPTQGASYNEQFF
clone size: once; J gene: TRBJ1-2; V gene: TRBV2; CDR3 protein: CASFAGTGNYGYTF
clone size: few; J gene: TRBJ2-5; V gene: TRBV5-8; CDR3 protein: CASSSRLVRETQYF
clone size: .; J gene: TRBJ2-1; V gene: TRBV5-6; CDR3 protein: CASSLNAGARRIEQFF
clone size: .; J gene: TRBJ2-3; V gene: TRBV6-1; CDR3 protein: CASSVRHGSADTQYF
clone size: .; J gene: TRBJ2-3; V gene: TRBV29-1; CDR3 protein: CSVERGTDTQYF
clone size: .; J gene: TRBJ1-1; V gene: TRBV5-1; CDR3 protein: CASTERGSAFF
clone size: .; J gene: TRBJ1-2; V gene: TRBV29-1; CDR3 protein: CSVEARGTGDYGYTF
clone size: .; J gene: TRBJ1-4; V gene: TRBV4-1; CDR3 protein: CASSLPQMGRSNEKLFF
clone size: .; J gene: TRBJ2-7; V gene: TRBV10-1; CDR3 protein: CASSAATGRMIHEQYF
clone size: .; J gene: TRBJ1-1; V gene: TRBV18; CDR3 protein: CASSPRVGMNTEAFF
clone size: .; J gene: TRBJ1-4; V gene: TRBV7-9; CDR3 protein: CASSTPGGEKLFF
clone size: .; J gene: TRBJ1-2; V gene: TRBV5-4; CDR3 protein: CASSLDSPPGTF
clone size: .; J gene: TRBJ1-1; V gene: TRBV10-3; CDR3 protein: CAIGSRQRTSEAFF
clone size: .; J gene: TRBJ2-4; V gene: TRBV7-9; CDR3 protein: CASSPWTEAKIQYF
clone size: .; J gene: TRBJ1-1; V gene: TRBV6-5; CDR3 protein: CASRLTGATEAFF
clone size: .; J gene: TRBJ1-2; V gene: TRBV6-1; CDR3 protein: CASSVQRNYGYTF
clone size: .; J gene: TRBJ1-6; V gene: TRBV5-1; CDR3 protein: CASSLEHLNNSPLHF
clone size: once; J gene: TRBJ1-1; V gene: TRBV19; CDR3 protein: CASSINRATEAFF
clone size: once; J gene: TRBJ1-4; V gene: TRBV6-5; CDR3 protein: CASSYSINRAGEKLFF
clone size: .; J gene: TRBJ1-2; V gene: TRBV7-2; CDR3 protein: CASSPLRGQGYTF
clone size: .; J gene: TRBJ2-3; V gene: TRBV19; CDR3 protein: CASSIDPAGGLSTDTQYF
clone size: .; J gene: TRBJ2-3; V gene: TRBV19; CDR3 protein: CASSKGLHYSTDTQYF
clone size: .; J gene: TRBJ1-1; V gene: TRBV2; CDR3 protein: CASSEETALANTEAFF